This entry concerns a single TCR beta chain. These data are taken from a study of cytomegalovirus exposure and HLA in healthy donors. Germline CDR1 and CDR2: SGHRS and YFSETQ. The ends were cut back, 4 bases at V and 5 bases at J, with 18 bases in the middle. The CDR3 loop spans 15 amino acids. The PCR made use of 60 Vbeta and 13 Jbeta primers. Clones were sequenced by immunoSEQ multiplex PCR, and TCRdb holds only the in-frame ones, with some missing. The sample carries more than 110,000 clones, roughly 76% recorded once. Sample: PBMCs. The sequence derives from a human donor in good health. J is TRBJ1-2 and V is TRBV5-1, with D tentatively TRBD1 (6 bases). The CDR3, as DNA: TGCGCCAGCAGCCTCAGATACGGGGGGCCGTATGGCTACACCTTC. It translates to CASSLRYGGPYGYTF.